One and the same sample provided the 6 T cell receptor beta chains below, sequenced in a study of CD8+ T cells in alopecia areata. Investigators isolated RNA and reverse transcribed it into cDNA to act as the sequencing template. Here immunoSEQ multiplex PCR was the method, and the copy in TCRdb shows in-frame clones only, minus some. The data contain 110,000 or so clones, over 60% of them singletons. Sequencing input: CD4+ T cells sorted from blood. These receptors came from a human donor in good health.

This rearrangement joins TRBV5-6 to TRBJ1-6, with D possibly being TRBD1 (6 bases). The CDR3 loop spans 15 amino acids. With 5 bases removed from V and 4 bases from J, the gap between germline ends came to 13 bases. Per the germline V gene, CDR1 is SGHDT and CDR2 is YYEEEE. The CDR3 spells CASSWDNKYNSPLHF. CDR3 bases: TGTGCCAGCAGTTGGGACAACAAATATAATTCACCCCTCCACTTT.

The sample holds a few counts of this clone. CDR3 nucleotides: TGCAGCCCCCAAGGAAAAAACACCGGGGAGCTGTTTTTT. It specifies CSPQGKNTGELFF. The rearrangement links TRBV29-1 to TRBJ2-2; D gene uncertain. The CDR3 consists of 13 residues. The germline V and J ends were trimmed by 8 bases and 2 bases, with 12 bases remaining between them. Looked up from germline, CDR1 is SQVTM and CDR2 is ANQGSEA.

V usage is TRBV30 and J usage is TRBJ2-7; possibly TRBD2 for D (6 bases). This CDR3 contains 11 residues. Germline values: CDR1 GTSNPN, CDR2 SVGIG (reference sequence). The V end was cut by 6 bases, the J end by 3 bases, with 9 bases between. The CDR3 reads CACLADYEQYF. The CDR3 DNA reads TGTGCCTGTTTAGCGGACTACGAGCAGTACTTC. Drawing the rest from reference TRBV30 and TRBJ2-7, the complete variable domain is SQTIHQWPATLVQPVGSPLSLECTVEGTSNPNLYWYRQAAGRGLQLLFYSVGIGQISSEVPQNLSASRPQDRQFILSSKKLLLSDSGFYLCACLADYEQYFGPGTRLTVT.

This clone was observed a handful of times. V gene TRBV13 combines with J gene TRBJ2-7; 10 nucleotides align to TRBD2. Germline V CDR1 and CDR2: PRHDT, FYEKMQ (reference sequence). The CDR3 is 15 residues long. V dropped 3 bases and J dropped 4; count of bases not matched to a gene: 6. CDR3: CASSFSGGARYEQYF. For the CDR3, the DNA is TGTGCCAGCAGCTTCAGCGGGGGGGCTCGTTACGAGCAGTACTTC.

This clone was counted a single time. This sequence joins TRBV5-6 and TRBJ2-1; TRBD1 agrees at 9 bases. Germline CDR1 SGHDT, CDR2 YYEEEE. Germline trimming cut 4 bases from V and 9 bases from J; bases unmatched to any gene: 14. CDR3 size: 16 residues. The DNA of the CDR3 is TGTGCCAGCAGCCCGGCCCCCGGGACAGGGTTGCGTGAGCAGTTCTTC. This translates into CASSPAPGTGLREQFF.

V is TRBV6-5 and J is TRBJ2-7; D is possibly TRBD2 (6 bases). Trimming took off 5 bases at V and 3 bases at J, with 11 bases between the two ends. In germline, CDR1 is MNHEY, CDR2 SVGAGI. The CDR3 covers 13 residues. CDR3 sequence: CASSRAGIYEQYF. CDR3 nucleotides: TGTGCCAGCAGTCGTGCGGGGATCTACGAGCAGTACTTC.